The next 8 T cell receptor beta chains were all read from a single sample in a study of T cells in Graves' hyperthyroidism and ophthalmopathy. RNA transcripts were the template for amplifying TCR beta CDR3 regions. A set of HTBI primers served as the primers for a first-round RT-PCR of the TCR CDR3. TCRdb reprocessed the multiplex PCR reads with MiXCR, giving one entry per CDR3 protein. The data contain about 480,000 distinct CDR3 sequences, approximately 14% of them singletons. Sequenced material: blood. Receptors originate from a woman aged 18-35 years with Graves' hyperthyroidism.

This clonotype turned up a few times. The chain employs TRBV9 and TRBJ2-3, with D maybe TRBD2 (7 bases). The CDR3 length is 15 residues. V was clipped by 0 bases and J by 4 bases, with 12 bases between them. Germline V gives CDR1 SGDLS, CDR2 YYNGEE. The CDR3, as DNA: TGTGCCAGCAGCGTAGGGGGGGGGGGGCCAGATACGCAGTATTTT. As protein: CASSVGGGGPDTQYF.

This clonotype was recorded at least ten times. The chain has TRBV12-3 or TRBV12-4 and TRBJ2-1, with D possibly matching TRBD1 (5 bases). With 0 bases removed from V and 2 bases from J, the gap between germline ends came to 8 bases. CDR3 size: 15 residues. The CDR3, as DNA: TGTGCCAGCAGTTTAGCAGGGGCCACCTACAATGAGCAGTTCTTC. Translation: CASSLAGATYNEQFF.

This clonotype was counted many times. The rearrangement links TRBV9 to TRBJ2-7; 7 bases are shared with TRBD2. This CDR3 is 14 amino acids long. CDR1 and CDR2 (germline): SGDLS, YYNGEE. Trimming removed 0 bases from V and 2 bases from J; junction bases left unmatched: 2. Here the CDR3 DNA reads TGTGCCAGCAGCGTAGCGGGAGGCCCCTACGAGCAGTACTTC. Translation: CASSVAGGPYEQYF. Together with reference TRBV9 and TRBJ2-7, the CDR3 gives the full variable domain: DSGVTQTPKHLITATGQRVTLRCSPRSGDLSVYWYQQSLDQGLQFLIQYYNGEERAKGNILERFSAQQFPDLHSELNLSSLELGDSALYFCASSVAGGPYEQYFGPGTRLTVT.

This clonotype was seen a handful of times. This chain uses TRBV2 with TRBJ2-3; D remains unclear. This CDR3 is built from 14 residues. V dropped 7 bases and J dropped 0 bases, with 11 bases sitting between them. CDR1 is SNHLY and CDR2 is FYNNEI in the germline V gene. CDR3 coding DNA: TGTGCCAGCAAGAGACTTCTTAGCACAGATACGCAGTATTTT. It is translated as CASKRLLSTDTQYF.

The V and J genes are TRBV19 and TRBJ1-2; a weak D match, TRBD1 (5 bases). Germline V gives CDR1 LNHDA, CDR2 SQIVND (reference sequence). V was cut by 6 bases and J by 4 bases, with 18 bases left in between. The CDR3 has 15 residues. CDR3 amino acids: CASRNQGDPIYGYTF. The CDR3 nucleotides are TGTGCCAGTAGAAACCAGGGTGATCCAATCTATGGCTACACCTTC.

This clonotype was found a few times. With a much larger clone just one base away, this may be a read error. The rearrangement links TRBV28 to TRBJ2-7, with TRBD2 matching 7 bases. The CDR3 is made up of 15 amino acids. The ends lost 3 bases at V and 3 bases at J; junction bases unmatched: 8. CDR1 is MDHEN, CDR2 SYDVKM, per germline. The CDR3 coding sequence is TGTGCCAGCAGTTTGGCGACTGGCGGGAGCTACGAGCAGTACTTC. Encoded protein: CASSLATGGSYEQYF.

This clonotype was detected ten times or more. CDR3 loop: CASRIGAFGTEAFF. DNA of the CDR3: TGTGCCAGCAGAATCGGGGCCTTCGGTACTGAAGCTTTCTTT. The V gene is TRBV11-2, the J gene TRBJ1-1; possible D gene TRBD1, 5 bases. The ends were cut back, 6 bases at V and 5 bases at J, with 16 bases in the middle. This CDR3 region has 14 residues. Germline V CDR1 and CDR2: SGHAT, FQNNGV. The whole variable domain, filled in from reference TRBV11-2 and TRBJ1-1, reads EAGVAQSPRYKIIEKRQSVAFWCNPISGHATLYWYQQILGQGPKLLIQFQNNGVVDDSQLPKDRFSAERLKGVDSTLKIQPAKLEDSAVYLCASRIGAFGTEAFFGQGTRLTVV.

This clonotype has just a few counts. This chain uses TRBV19 with TRBJ2-2; possible D gene TRBD1, 6 bases. The V gene lost 6 bases and the J gene lost 0 bases, with 14 bases spanning the gap. Per the germline V gene, CDR1 is LNHDA and CDR2 is SQIVND (reference sequence). This CDR3 has 16 residues. CDR3 sequence: CASSRSTGSNTGELFF. The CDR3 nucleotides are TGTGCCAGTAGCCGATCGACAGGCTCGAACACCGGGGAGCTGTTTTTT.